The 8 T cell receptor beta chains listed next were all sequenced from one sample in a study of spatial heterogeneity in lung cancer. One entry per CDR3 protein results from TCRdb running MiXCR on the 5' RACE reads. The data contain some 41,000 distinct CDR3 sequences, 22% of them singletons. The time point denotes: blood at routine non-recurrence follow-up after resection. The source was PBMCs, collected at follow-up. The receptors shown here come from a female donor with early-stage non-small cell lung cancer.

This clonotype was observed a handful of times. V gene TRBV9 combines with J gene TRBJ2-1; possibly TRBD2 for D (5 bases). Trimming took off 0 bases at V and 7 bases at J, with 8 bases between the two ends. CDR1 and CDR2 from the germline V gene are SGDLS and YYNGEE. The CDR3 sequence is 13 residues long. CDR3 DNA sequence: TGTGCCAGCAGCGTAGAGCAGCGGAATGAGCAGTTCTTC. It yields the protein CASSVEQRNEQFF.

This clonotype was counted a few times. The CDR3 spells CASSQGSLRTQYF. DNA for the CDR3: TGTGCCAGCAGCCAAGGTAGTCTCAGGACCCAGTACTTC. The chain combines TRBV3-1 with TRBJ2-5; D call uncertain. This CDR3 is built from 13 residues. Trimming removed 1 base from V and 7 bases from J, with 10 bases in between. Looked up from germline, CDR1 is LGHDT and CDR2 is YNNKEL (reference sequence).

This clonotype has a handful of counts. The CDR3 here is CASSLDLEGTQYF. In nucleotides, the CDR3 is TGTGCCAGCAGCTTAGACTTGGAAGGGACCCAGTACTTC. The rearrangement joins TRBV7-2 to TRBJ2-5; D is unresolved. The CDR3 contains 13 residues. Germline V CDR1 and CDR2: SGHTA, FQGNSA. Trimming took off 1 base at V and 7 bases at J, with 10 bases between the two ends. Together with reference TRBV7-2 and TRBJ2-5, the CDR3 gives the full variable domain: GAGVSQSPSNKVTEKGKDVELRCDPISGHTALYWYRQSLGQGLEFLIYFQGNSAPDKSGLPSDRFSAERTGGSVSTLTIQRTQQEDSAVYLCASSLDLEGTQYFGPGTRLLVL.

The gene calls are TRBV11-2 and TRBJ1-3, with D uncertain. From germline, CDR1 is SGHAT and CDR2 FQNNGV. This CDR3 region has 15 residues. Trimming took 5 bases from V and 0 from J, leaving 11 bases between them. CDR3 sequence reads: CASSHRTASGNTIYF. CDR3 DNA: TGTGCCAGCAGCCACCGGACGGCCTCTGGAAACACCATATATTTT.

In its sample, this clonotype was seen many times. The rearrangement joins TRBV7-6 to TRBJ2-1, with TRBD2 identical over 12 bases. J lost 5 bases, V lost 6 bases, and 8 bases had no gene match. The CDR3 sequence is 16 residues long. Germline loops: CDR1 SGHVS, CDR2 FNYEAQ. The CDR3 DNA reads TGTGCCAGCAGAAGCCAGGGACTAGCGGGCGACAATGAGCAGTTCTTC. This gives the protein CASRSQGLAGDNEQFF.

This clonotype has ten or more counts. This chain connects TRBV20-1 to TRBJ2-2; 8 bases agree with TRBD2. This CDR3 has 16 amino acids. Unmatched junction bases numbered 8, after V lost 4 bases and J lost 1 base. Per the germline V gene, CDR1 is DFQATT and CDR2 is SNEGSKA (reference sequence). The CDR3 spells CSATPSGRGNTGELFF. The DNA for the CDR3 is TGCAGTGCTACCCCGAGCGGGAGAGGGAACACCGGGGAGCTGTTTTTT.

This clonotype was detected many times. CDR3 nucleotides: TGTGCCAGCAGCCAACTAGATAGACGGGAGACCCAGTACTTC. It yields the protein CASSQLDRRETQYF. The rearrangement joins TRBV3-1 to TRBJ2-5; D is ambiguous. The V end lost 2 bases, the J end lost 5 bases, and 12 bases lay between the germline ends. Germline CDR1 and CDR2: LGHDT and YNNKEL (reference sequence). The CDR3 is 14 residues long.

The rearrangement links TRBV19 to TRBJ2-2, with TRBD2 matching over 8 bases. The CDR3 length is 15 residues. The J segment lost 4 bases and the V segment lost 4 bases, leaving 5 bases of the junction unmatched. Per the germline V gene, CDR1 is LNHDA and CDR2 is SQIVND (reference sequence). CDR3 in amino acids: CASSTGGPGTGELFF. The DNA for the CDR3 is TGTGCCAGTAGTACGGGGGGGCCGGGCACCGGGGAGCTGTTTTTT.